This TCR beta chain was profiled in a study of blood T cell repertoires in COVID-19. Across the study: Italy, Spain and the United States were the sources of the convalescent and acute COVID-19 samples. T cells, B-cell-depleted T cells, or PBMCs provided the cDNA or gDNA that served as material.

Looked up from germline, CDR1 is MGHRA and CDR2 is YSYEKL. V dropped 0 bases and J dropped 7 bases, with 21 bases sitting between them. The CDR3 is 17 amino acids. Authors' analysis steps: Amplification from reference gene primers served as the basis for estimated nucleated cell counts. Profiling relied on immunoSEQ multiplex PCR, and the TCRdb table lists in-frame clones only, not all of them. V and J calls and clone size are those listed in that table; D and trimming were worked out from the DNA. The sample carries about 100,000 clones, more than 75% recorded once. This clone appeared a single time.

The chain couples TRBV4-1 to TRBJ2-5; D is possibly TRBD2 (6 bases). The sample consisted of peripheral blood. The receptor was isolated from a human donor in a cohort sampled during active COVID-19. In DNA, the CDR3 is TGCGCCAGCAGCCAAGATAGGAGGGAACTAGCCCTAGGGACCCAGTACTTC. Its protein is CASSQDRRELALGTQYF.